These T cell receptor beta chains were read from a single sample in a study of PD-1 blockade in classical Hodgkin lymphoma. Method: immunoSEQ multiplex PCR; TCRdb's copy keeps in-frame clones and lacks some. The table includes 25,000 to 35,000 clones, 84% detected once. Sequenced material: CD4+ T cells from blood, taken before the fourth cycle of nivolumab. These receptors came from a human donor with classical Hodgkin lymphoma. Both conserved end residues are part of each CDR3. The order of the fields is J gene, D gene, clone size, V gene, CDR3 DNA, CDR3 protein. D genes are given only for firm matches. Clone sizes are given selectively: once, few, many, or a class where the clone is expanded.

J: TRBJ1-6
D: .
size: .
V: TRBV5-1
DNA: TGCGCCAGCAGCGGAGGAGATCGACGGGGGGAACCCCTCCACTTT
CDR3: CASSGGDRRGEPLHF

J: TRBJ1-4
D: .
size: .
V: TRBV5-5
DNA: TGTGCCAGCAGCTTGGAATGGGGGACTGAAAAACTGTTTTTT
CDR3: CASSLEWGTEKLFF

J: TRBJ1-5
D: TRBD1
size: once
V: TRBV30
DNA: TGTGCCTGGAGAGGAGCCGGGACAGGGAACAATCAGCCCCAGCATTTT
CDR3: CAWRGAGTGNNQPQHF

J: TRBJ1-6
D: .
size: .
V: TRBV27
DNA: TGTGCCAGCAGTTTATCCCAGTTCAATTCACCCCTCCACTTT
CDR3: CASSLSQFNSPLHF

J: TRBJ1-5
D: .
size: .
V: TRBV10-3
DNA: TGTGCCATCAGTGAGTCTGGTTTCAATCAGCCCCAGCATTTT
CDR3: CAISESGFNQPQHF

J: TRBJ1-2
D: .
size: .
V: TRBV19
DNA: TGTGCCAGTAGTATTTTAAAGTCTAACTATGGCTACACCTTC
CDR3: CASSILKSNYGYTF

J: TRBJ2-3
D: TRBD1
size: once
V: TRBV6-5
DNA: TGTGCCAGCAGCCTTGACAGGGGTGATACGCAGTATTTT
CDR3: CASSLDRGDTQYF

J: TRBJ1-2
D: TRBD1
size: .
V: TRBV6-6
DNA: TGTGCCAGCACTTTACAGGGGGTCGGCGGCTATGGCTACACCTTC
CDR3: CASTLQGVGGYGYTF

J: TRBJ1-1
D: .
size: once
V: TRBV6-5
DNA: TGTGCCAGCAGTTACTCCCCGGGGGACACTGAAGCTTTCTTT
CDR3: CASSYSPGDTEAFF

J: TRBJ1-1
D: TRBD1
size: .
V: TRBV11-2
DNA: TGTGCCAGCAGCCAACTGGACAGGGACGCTGAAGCTTTCTTT
CDR3: CASSQLDRDAEAFF

J: TRBJ2-7
D: .
size: .
V: TRBV28
DNA: TGTGCCAGCAGGGCCACCGTCTATCCGTACGAGCAGTACTTC
CDR3: CASRATVYPYEQYF

J: TRBJ1-5
D: .
size: once
V: TRBV19
DNA: TGTGCCAGTAGTAGGGATAGCAATCAGCCCCAGCATTTT
CDR3: CASSRDSNQPQHF

J: TRBJ1-2
D: .
size: few
V: TRBV30
DNA: TGTGCCTGGAGTGTAAAGGGCACAAATAACTATGGCTACACCTTC
CDR3: CAWSVKGTNNYGYTF

J: TRBJ2-5
D: .
size: .
V: TRBV7-8
DNA: TGTGCCAGCAGCATAAGACGGACGATACAAGAGACCCAGTACTTC
CDR3: CASSIRRTIQETQYF

J: TRBJ1-3
D: .
size: .
V: TRBV10-3
DNA: TGTGCCATCATGGGTTCCTCTGGAAACACCATATATTTT
CDR3: CAIMGSSGNTIYF

J: TRBJ2-7
D: TRBD2
size: .
V: TRBV11-2
DNA: TGTGCCAGCAGCCCCCTAGGCGGGGGGGCTCTGGAGCAGTACTTC
CDR3: CASSPLGGGALEQYF

J: TRBJ2-7
D: TRBD2
size: .
V: TRBV4-2
DNA: TGTGCCAGCAGCCAGTTTAGCGGGGGGAAGTCCTACGAGCAGTACTTC
CDR3: CASSQFSGGKSYEQYF

J: TRBJ1-2
D: TRBD1
size: .
V: TRBV18
DNA: TGTGCCAGCTCACCGGGACAGGCGCGCTATGGCTACACCTTC
CDR3: CASSPGQARYGYTF

J: TRBJ2-2
D: .
size: .
V: TRBV5-1
DNA: TGCGCCAGCAGCTTGGGACGGCAGGCGAACACCGGGGAGCTGTTTTTT
CDR3: CASSLGRQANTGELFF

J: TRBJ2-1
D: TRBD2
size: once
V: TRBV11-3
DNA: TGTGCCAGCAGCGCGGGACTAGCGGAAAACAATGAGCAGTTCTTC
CDR3: CASSAGLAENNEQFF

J: TRBJ1-1
D: .
size: .
V: TRBV28
DNA: TGTGCCAGCAGTTTATTTGGAGAGGGCGTCACTGAAGCTTTCTTT
CDR3: CASSLFGEGVTEAFF

J: TRBJ1-4
D: .
size: .
V: TRBV9
DNA: TGTGCCAGCAGCCCGAACAGAGCAACTAATGAAAAACTGTTTTTT
CDR3: CASSPNRATNEKLFF

J: TRBJ2-7
D: TRBD1
size: .
V: TRBV29-1
DNA: TGCAGCGTGAGGAGGTCAGGGGGCGGCTACGAGCAGTACTTC
CDR3: CSVRRSGGGYEQYF

J: TRBJ1-2
D: .
size: few
V: TRBV7-2
DNA: TGTGCCAGCAGCTTCGGGGACCTTTATGGCTACACCTTC
CDR3: CASSFGDLYGYTF

J: TRBJ1-1
D: TRBD1
size: .
V: TRBV6-1
DNA: TGTGCCAGCAGCAGGACAGGGATAGCTTTCTTT
CDR3: CASSRTGIAFF

J: TRBJ2-2
D: TRBD1
size: few
V: TRBV18
DNA: TGTGCCAGCTCACCCCTCCGGACAGGGACCGGGGAGCTGTTTTTT
CDR3: CASSPLRTGTGELFF

J: TRBJ1-1
D: TRBD1
size: .
V: TRBV7-3
DNA: TGTGCCAGCAGCTTGACAGGGGGCGCGAACACTGAAGCTTTCTTT
CDR3: CASSLTGGANTEAFF

J: TRBJ2-5
D: TRBD2
size: .
V: TRBV5-1
DNA: TGCGCCAGCAGCTTCACTAGCGGGGGGGAGACCCAGTACTTC
CDR3: CASSFTSGGETQYF

J: TRBJ1-6
D: .
size: .
V: TRBV30
DNA: TGTGCCTGGAGGACAGGCGGATATAATTCACCCCTCCACTTT
CDR3: CAWRTGGYNSPLHF

J: TRBJ2-3
D: .
size: .
V: TRBV7-2
DNA: TGTGCCAGCAGCACGCGACCCGGGGCGCATACGCAGTATTTT
CDR3: CASSTRPGAHTQYF

J: TRBJ2-2
D: .
size: .
V: TRBV12-5
DNA: TGTGCTAGTGGTCCGACAGACACCGGGGAGCTGTTTTTT
CDR3: CASGPTDTGELFF

J: TRBJ1-5
D: .
size: once
V: TRBV6-5
DNA: TGTGCCAGCAGTTTCGAGTGGGGCTTCCGGGGTCAGCCCCAGCATTTT
CDR3: CASSFEWGFRGQPQHF

J: TRBJ2-7
D: .
size: .
V: TRBV28
DNA: TGTGCCAGCAGGTTAGACAGCGTCACCTACGAGCAGTACTTC
CDR3: CASRLDSVTYEQYF

J: TRBJ2-3
D: .
size: .
V: TRBV19
DNA: TGTGCCAGTAGTGGTAAAACAGGGAGGGGACCCACAGATACGCAGTATTTT
CDR3: CASSGKTGRGPTDTQYF

J: TRBJ1-4
D: .
size: .
V: TRBV10-3
DNA: TGTGCCATCAGTGATCCTGGATATCGGGCTAATGAAAAACTGTTTTTT
CDR3: CAISDPGYRANEKLFF

J: TRBJ1-2
D: .
size: .
V: TRBV15
DNA: TGTGCCACCAGCAGAGGAAGGCAGGGGGGCTACACCTTC
CDR3: CATSRGRQGGYTF

J: TRBJ1-5
D: .
size: .
V: TRBV25-1
DNA: TGTGCCAGCAGCTCAGGGGCGGGTAGCAATCAGCCCCAGCATTTT
CDR3: CASSSGAGSNQPQHF

J: TRBJ1-2
D: TRBD1
size: .
V: TRBV9
DNA: TGTGCCAGCAGCGCCCTGACAGGGGACCTTAGCTACACCTTC
CDR3: CASSALTGDLSYTF

J: TRBJ1-2
D: .
size: .
V: TRBV5-6
DNA: TGTGCCAGCAGCTTGGTGGGGTCGGGGAACTATGGCTACACCTTC
CDR3: CASSLVGSGNYGYTF

J: TRBJ1-6
D: .
size: .
V: TRBV30
DNA: TGTGCCTGGACCCCAGGGTTTGATTCACCCCTCCACTTT
CDR3: CAWTPGFDSPLHF

J: TRBJ2-7
D: .
size: .
V: TRBV11-2
DNA: TGTGCCAGCAGCTTAGTGCGGATAACGGGCTCCTACGAGCAGTACTTC
CDR3: CASSLVRITGSYEQYF

J: TRBJ2-1
D: TRBD1
size: .
V: TRBV29-1
DNA: TGCAGCGTTGACAGGACAGGCTACAATGAGCAGTTCTTC
CDR3: CSVDRTGYNEQFF

J: TRBJ1-1
D: TRBD1
size: .
V: TRBV7-8
DNA: TGTGCCAGCAGCTCGGGGACAGGGGGACAGACTGAAGCTTTCTTT
CDR3: CASSSGTGGQTEAFF

J: TRBJ2-2
D: TRBD1
size: .
V: TRBV19
DNA: TGTGCCAGTAGTAAACAGCAGGGGGCAAACACCGGGGAGCTGTTTTTT
CDR3: CASSKQQGANTGELFF

J: TRBJ2-3
D: TRBD1
size: .
V: TRBV7-8
DNA: TGTGCCAGCACTTTCTCGAGGACAGGGGGCTTAGATACGCAGTATTTT
CDR3: CASTFSRTGGLDTQYF

J: TRBJ1-5
D: TRBD1
size: .
V: TRBV19
DNA: TGTGCCAGTACGGACAGGGAGAATCAGCCCCAGCATTTT
CDR3: CASTDRENQPQHF

J: TRBJ1-2
D: TRBD1
size: .
V: TRBV7-9
DNA: TGTGCCAGCAGCATTCCGGACAGGGGCCTGGGCTACACCTTC
CDR3: CASSIPDRGLGYTF

J: TRBJ2-2
D: TRBD1
size: .
V: TRBV7-2
DNA: TGTGCCAGCAGCCTCTGGACAGGGGGTAACACCGGGGAGCTGTTTTTT
CDR3: CASSLWTGGNTGELFF

J: TRBJ1-2
D: .
size: few
V: TRBV10-3
DNA: TGTGCCATCACTCGGGACGGCGGCGGCTACACCTTC
CDR3: CAITRDGGGYTF

J: TRBJ2-7
D: TRBD1
size: .
V: TRBV12-5
DNA: TGTGCTAGTGGTTTGGTACTGGGACAGGGGGGTCCCTACGAGCAGTACTTC
CDR3: CASGLVLGQGGPYEQYF

J: TRBJ2-7
D: .
size: .
V: TRBV19
DNA: TGTGCCAGTAGTGGGACCGGCCTACTAACACAAGGGGAGCAGTACTTC
CDR3: CASSGTGLLTQGEQYF